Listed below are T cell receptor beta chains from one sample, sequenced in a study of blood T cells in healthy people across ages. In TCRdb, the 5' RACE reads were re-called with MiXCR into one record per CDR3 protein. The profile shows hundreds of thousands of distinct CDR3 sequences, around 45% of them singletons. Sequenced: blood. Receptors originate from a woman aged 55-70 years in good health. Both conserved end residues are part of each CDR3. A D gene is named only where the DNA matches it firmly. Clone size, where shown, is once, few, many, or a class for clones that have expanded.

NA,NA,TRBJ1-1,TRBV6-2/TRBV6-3,CASIFRDTDTEAFF,TGTGCCAGCATATTCCGGGACACTGACACTGAAGCTTTCTTT
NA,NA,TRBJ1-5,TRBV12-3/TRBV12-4,CASSSQENQPQHF,TGTGCCAGCAGTTCCCAGGAGAATCAGCCCCAGCATTTT
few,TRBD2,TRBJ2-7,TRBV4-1,CASSQWFGTSGSGPYEQYF,TGCGCCAGCAGCCAATGGTTCGGGACTAGCGGGTCGGGGCCCTACGAGCAGTACTTC
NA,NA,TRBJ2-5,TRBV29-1,CSVGTTNNEQYF,TGCAGCGTTGGAACGACTAACAATGAGCAGTACTTC
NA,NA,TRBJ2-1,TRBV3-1,CASSQKDNEQFF,TGTGCCAGCAGCCAAAAAGACAATGAGCAGTTCTTC
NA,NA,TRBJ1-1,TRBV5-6,CASSSGGVNTEAFF,TGTGCCAGCAGCTCGGGGGGAGTGAACACTGAAGCTTTCTTT
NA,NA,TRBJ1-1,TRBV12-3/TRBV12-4,CASSPNLAEAFF,TGTGCCAGCAGCCCAAACCTCGCTGAAGCTTTCTTT
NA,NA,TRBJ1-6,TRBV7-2,CASSLTGGAHNSPLHF,TGTGCCAGCAGCTTAACGGGAGGGGCCCATAATTCACCCCTCCACTTT
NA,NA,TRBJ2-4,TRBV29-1,CSVASGGNIQYF,TGCAGCGTTGCCTCGGGTGGCAACATTCAGTACTTC
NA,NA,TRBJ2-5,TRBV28,CASGLSTGKTQYF,TGTGCCAGCGGACTTTCTACAGGAAAGACCCAGTACTTC
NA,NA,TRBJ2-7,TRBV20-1,CSASRSWGTFPYEQYF,TGCAGTGCTAGCCGAAGTTGGGGCACATTCCCTTACGAGCAGTACTTC
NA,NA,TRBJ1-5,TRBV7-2,CASSLGAMSYSNQPQHF,TGTGCCAGCAGCTTAGGGGCCATGAGTTATAGCAATCAGCCCCAGCATTTT
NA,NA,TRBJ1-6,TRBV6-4,CASSVFGGSADNSPLHF,TGTGCCAGCAGTGTTTTCGGGGGGAGTGCCGATAATTCACCCCTCCACTTT
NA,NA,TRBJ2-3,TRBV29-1,CSSQGNADTQYF,TGCAGCTCCCAGGGGAATGCAGATACGCAGTATTTT
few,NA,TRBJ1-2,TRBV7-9,CASSSLAPGTYTF,TGTGCCAGCAGCTCCCTGGCTCCGGGCACCTACACCTTC
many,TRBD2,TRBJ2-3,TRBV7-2,CASSLQGGTDTQYF,TGTGCCAGCAGCTTGCAGGGAGGGACAGATACGCAGTATTTT
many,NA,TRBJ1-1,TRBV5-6,CASSFDLMNTEAFF,TGTGCCAGCAGCTTCGACCTGATGAACACTGAAGCTTTCTTT